There are many counts of the clone carrying this T cell receptor (beta chain). MiXCR was run by TCRdb on the 5' RACE reads, yielding one entry per CDR3 protein. The sample lists approximately 600,000 distinct CDR3 sequences, about 7.1% occurring once. The record originates from a study of identical twins. Trimming pared 0 bases from V and 0 bases from J, leaving 9 bases between. The CDR3 extends over 16 amino acids. CDR1 KGHSH and CDR2 LQKENI come from the germline V gene. The same sample was also studied in work on yellow fever vaccine responses in identical twins.

The TCR sequence derives from a young woman in good health. Sequenced: PBMCs. The V call is TRBV18, the J call TRBJ2-1; D is ambiguous. The DNA of the CDR3 is TGTGCCAGCTCACCACCAGTCCTCCGCTCCTACAATGAGCAGTTCTTC. It is translated as CASSPPVLRSYNEQFF.